This T cell receptor (beta chain) was found in a study of OX40 agonist ivuxolimab in advanced cancers. Study overall: Dose-escalation patients suffered from hepatocellular carcinoma, melanoma, renal cell or head and neck cancer. A history of anti-PD-1, anti-PD-L1 or anti-CTLA-4 therapy was acceptable, and 40% to 45% had some.

Sequenced by immunoSEQ multiplex PCR; TCRdb stores in-frame clones only, minus some. Of approximately 47,000 clones in the sample, about 88% were seen once. Germline loops: CDR1 SGHTS, CDR2 YDEGEE. The CDR3 is made up of 15 amino acids. The junction had 4 bases not matched to a gene; V was cut back by 3 bases and J by 3 bases. The receptor comes from an adult with an advanced solid tumor such as melanoma, head and neck, liver or kidney cancer. The rearrangement uses TRBV5-8 and TRBJ2-5, with 11 nucleotides matching TRBD2. The starting material was CD4+ or CD8+ T cells sorted from blood, obtained in a trial of the OX40 agonist ivuxolimab. CDR3 in DNA: TGTGCCAGCAGCTCTAGACTAGCGGGGAAAGAGACCCAGTACTTC. It specifies CASSSRLAGKETQYF.